The sequence of this T cell receptor beta chain was determined in a study of cytomegalovirus exposure and HLA in healthy donors. Germline V gives CDR1 MGHRA, CDR2 YSYEKL. This CDR3 has 15 amino acids. V trimming: 4 bases; J trimming: 5 bases; junction bases outside the gene matches: 6. The study, taken as a whole, reports: In a later analysis, V- and J-gene trimming of beta chains associated with a DCLRE1C missense variant, replicated independently.

A remark on this clone: Its cognate antigen is unknown.

The PCR was carried out with 60 Vbeta primers and 13 Jbeta primers. Profiling relied on immunoSEQ multiplex PCR, and the TCRdb table lists in-frame clones only, not all of them. The sample holds approximately 45,000 clones. The chain couples TRBV4-1 to TRBJ2-1; TRBD1 matches 9 bases. The sample consisted of PBMCs. The receptor comes from a male donor in good health and CMV-seronegative. CDR3: CASSLGQGRNNEQFF. CDR3 nucleotides: TGCGCCAGCAGCCTCGGACAGGGGCGCAACAATGAGCAGTTCTTC.